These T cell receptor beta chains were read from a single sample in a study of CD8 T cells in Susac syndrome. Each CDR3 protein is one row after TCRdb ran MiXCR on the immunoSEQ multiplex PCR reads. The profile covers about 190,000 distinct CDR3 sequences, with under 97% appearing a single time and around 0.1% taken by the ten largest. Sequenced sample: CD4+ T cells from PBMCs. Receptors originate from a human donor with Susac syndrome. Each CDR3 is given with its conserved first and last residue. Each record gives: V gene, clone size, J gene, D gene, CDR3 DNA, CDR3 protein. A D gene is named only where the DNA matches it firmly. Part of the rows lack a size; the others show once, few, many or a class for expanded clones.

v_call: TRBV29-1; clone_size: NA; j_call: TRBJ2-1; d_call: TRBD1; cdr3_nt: TGCAGCGTCGCCCGGGACAGCTCCTACAATGAGCAGTTCTTC; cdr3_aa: CSVARDSSYNEQFF
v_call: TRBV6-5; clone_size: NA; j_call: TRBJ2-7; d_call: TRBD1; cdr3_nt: TGTGCCAGCAGTTACGGGACAGGGGGCTACGAGCAGTACTTC; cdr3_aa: CASSYGTGGYEQYF
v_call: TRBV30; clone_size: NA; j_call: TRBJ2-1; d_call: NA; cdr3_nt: TGTGCCTTAGGGGAGAGCTCCTACAATGAGCAGTTCTTC; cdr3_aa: CALGESSYNEQFF
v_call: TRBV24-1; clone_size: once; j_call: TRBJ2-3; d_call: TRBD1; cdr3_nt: TGTGCCACCAGTGATCGCCAGACAGGGGCCACAGATACGCAGTATTTT; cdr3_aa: CATSDRQTGATDTQYF
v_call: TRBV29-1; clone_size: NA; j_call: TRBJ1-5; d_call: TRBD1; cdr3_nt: TGCAGCGCTTCGGACAGGGACAATCAGCCCCAGCATTTT; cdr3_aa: CSASDRDNQPQHF
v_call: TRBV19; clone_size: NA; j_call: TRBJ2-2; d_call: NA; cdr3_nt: TGTGCCAGTGGAGCAAGGGCCGGGGAGCTGTTTTTT; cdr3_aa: CASGARAGELFF
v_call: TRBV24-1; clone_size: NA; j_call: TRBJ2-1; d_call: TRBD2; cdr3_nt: TGTGCCACCAGTGGCGCGGGAGACAATGAGCAGTTCTTC; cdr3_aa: CATSGAGDNEQFF
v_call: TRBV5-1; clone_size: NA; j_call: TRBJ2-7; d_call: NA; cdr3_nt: TGCGCCAGCAGCTTGGCCCCGCCAACCTACGAGCAGTACTTC; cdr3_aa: CASSLAPPTYEQYF
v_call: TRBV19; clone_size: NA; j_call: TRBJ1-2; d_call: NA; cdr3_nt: TGTGCCAGTAGTAGGGGCAGTGCTAACTATGGCTACACCTTC; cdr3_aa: CASSRGSANYGYTF
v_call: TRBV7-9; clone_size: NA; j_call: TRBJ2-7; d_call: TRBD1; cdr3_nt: TGTGCCAGCAGCACCTTACGGGACAGAAACATCTACGAGCAGTACTTC; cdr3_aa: CASSTLRDRNIYEQYF
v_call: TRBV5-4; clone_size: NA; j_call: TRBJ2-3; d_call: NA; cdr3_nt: TGTGCCAGCAGCTCCCATCTACGGCGGACTGGCACAGATACGCAGTATTTT; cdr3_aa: CASSSHLRRTGTDTQYF
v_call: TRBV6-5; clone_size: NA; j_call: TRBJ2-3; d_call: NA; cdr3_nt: TGTGCCAGCATATACGAGAGCGCAGATACGCAGTATTTT; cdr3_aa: CASIYESADTQYF
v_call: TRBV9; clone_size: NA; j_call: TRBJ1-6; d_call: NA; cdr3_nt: TGTGCCAGCAGCGTACAGGGTAATTCACCCCTCCACTTT; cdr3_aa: CASSVQGNSPLHF
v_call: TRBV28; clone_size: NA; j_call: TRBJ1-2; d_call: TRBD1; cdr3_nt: TGTGCCAGCAGCCGCGGACAGGGGGCCGGCTACACCTTC; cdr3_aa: CASSRGQGAGYTF
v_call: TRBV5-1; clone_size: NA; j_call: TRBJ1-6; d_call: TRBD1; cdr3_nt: TGCGCCAGCAGCTTGGAAGCCCCGGGACAGGGGATTTCACCCCTCCACTTT; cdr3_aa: CASSLEAPGQGISPLHF
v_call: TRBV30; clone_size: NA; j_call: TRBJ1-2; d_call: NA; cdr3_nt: TGTGCCTGGAGCACAGGGCACTATGGCTACACCTTC; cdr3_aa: CAWSTGHYGYTF
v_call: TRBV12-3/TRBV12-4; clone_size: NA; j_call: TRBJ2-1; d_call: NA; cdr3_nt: TGTGCCAGCAGTCGTAAGCCCATAGTACCTGAGCAGTTCTTC; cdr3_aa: CASSRKPIVPEQFF
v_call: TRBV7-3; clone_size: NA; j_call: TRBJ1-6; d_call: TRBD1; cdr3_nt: TGTGCCAGCAGCTTAACCCGACAGGGTAATTCACCCCTCCACTTT; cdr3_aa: CASSLTRQGNSPLHF
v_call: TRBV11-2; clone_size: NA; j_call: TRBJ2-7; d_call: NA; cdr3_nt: TGTGCCAGCAGCTTCCATACCGGGAGTGGGTGGGTCGAGCAGTACTTC; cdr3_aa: CASSFHTGSGWVEQYF
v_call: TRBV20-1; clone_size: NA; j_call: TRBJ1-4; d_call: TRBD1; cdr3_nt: TGCAGTGCTCAACGTCCGGGACAGGGTTATGAAAAACTGTTTTTT; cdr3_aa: CSAQRPGQGYEKLFF
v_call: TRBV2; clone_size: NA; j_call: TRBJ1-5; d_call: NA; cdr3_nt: TGTGCCAGCAGTGAAGCGCTTCAGGGAGCACAGCCCCAGCATTTT; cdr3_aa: CASSEALQGAQPQHF
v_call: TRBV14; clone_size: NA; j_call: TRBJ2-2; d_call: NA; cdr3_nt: TGTGCCAGCAGCCAATTCGGGACACCGGCGAACACCGGGGAGCTGTTTTTT; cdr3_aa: CASSQFGTPANTGELFF
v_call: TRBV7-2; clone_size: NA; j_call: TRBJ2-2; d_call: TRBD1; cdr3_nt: TGTGCCAGCAGGGACAGGGTGGCCGGGGAGCTGTTTTTT; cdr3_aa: CASRDRVAGELFF
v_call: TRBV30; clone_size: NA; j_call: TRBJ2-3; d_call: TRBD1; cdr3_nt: TGTGCCTGCTACAGGGGGCGGGCAGATACGCAGTATTTT; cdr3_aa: CACYRGRADTQYF
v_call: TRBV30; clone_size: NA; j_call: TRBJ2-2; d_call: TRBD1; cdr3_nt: TGTGCCTGGGGGACAGGGGGCATCGGGGAGCTGTTTTTT; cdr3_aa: CAWGTGGIGELFF
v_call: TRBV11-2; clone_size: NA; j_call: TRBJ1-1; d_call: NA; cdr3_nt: TGTGCCAGCAGCTTCACCTGGACAGAAGCTTTCTTT; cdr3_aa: CASSFTWTEAFF
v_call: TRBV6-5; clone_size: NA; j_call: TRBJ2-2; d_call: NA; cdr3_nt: TGTGCCAGCAGTTTTAACGCGGGGGCCCTGAACACCGGGGAGCTGTTTTTT; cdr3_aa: CASSFNAGALNTGELFF
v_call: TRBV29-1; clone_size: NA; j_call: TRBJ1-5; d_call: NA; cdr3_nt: TGCAGCGTTTCGATCTCCAATCAGCCCCAGCATTTT; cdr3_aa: CSVSISNQPQHF
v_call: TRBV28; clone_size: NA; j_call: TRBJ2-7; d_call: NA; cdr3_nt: TGTGCCAGCAGTCCCCCTAGGGGGGACAGAATATACGAGCAGTACTTC; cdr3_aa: CASSPPRGDRIYEQYF
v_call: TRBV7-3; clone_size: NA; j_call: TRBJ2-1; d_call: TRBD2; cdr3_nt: TGTGCCAGCAGCTTAACGGTCAGCGGGGTTCGCAATGAGCAGTTCTTC; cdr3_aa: CASSLTVSGVRNEQFF
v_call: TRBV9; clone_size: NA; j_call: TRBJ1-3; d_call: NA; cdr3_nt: TGTGCCAGCAGCGTACGACTAGGACAGGGAAACACCATATATTTT; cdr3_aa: CASSVRLGQGNTIYF
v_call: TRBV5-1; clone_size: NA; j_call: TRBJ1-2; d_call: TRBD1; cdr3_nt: TGCGCCAGCAGCCCTAACACCGACAGGGGCGGCTATGGCTACACCTTC; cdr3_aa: CASSPNTDRGGYGYTF
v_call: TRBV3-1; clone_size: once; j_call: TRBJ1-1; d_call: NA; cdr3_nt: TGTGCCAGCAGCCATGGAATCAACTGGAACACTGAAGCTTTCTTT; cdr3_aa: CASSHGINWNTEAFF
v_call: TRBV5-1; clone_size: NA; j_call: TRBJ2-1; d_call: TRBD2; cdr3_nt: TGCGCCAGCAGCCCCTCCGGATACGGGCTAGCGGGGGGCTCTTTCTCCAATGAGCAGTTCTTC; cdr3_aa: CASSPSGYGLAGGSFSNEQFF
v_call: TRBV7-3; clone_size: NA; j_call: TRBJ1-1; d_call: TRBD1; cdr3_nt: TGTGCCAGCAGCAAATCCAGGGGGCACACTGAAGCTTTCTTT; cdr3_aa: CASSKSRGHTEAFF
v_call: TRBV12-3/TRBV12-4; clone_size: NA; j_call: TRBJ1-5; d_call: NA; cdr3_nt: TGTGCCAGCAGCTTTGACAGCAATCAGCCCCAGCATTTT; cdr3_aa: CASSFDSNQPQHF
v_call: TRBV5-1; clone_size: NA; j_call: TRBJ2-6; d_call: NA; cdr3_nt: TGCGCCAGCAGCTTGGGTGGGACCGGCTCCTCTGGGGCCAACGTCCTGACTTTC; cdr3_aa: CASSLGGTGSSGANVLTF
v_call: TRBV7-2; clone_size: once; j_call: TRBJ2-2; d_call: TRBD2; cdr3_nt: TGTGCCAGCAGCCCGACTAGCGGGGGTGTTCCCGGGGAGCTGTTTTTT; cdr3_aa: CASSPTSGGVPGELFF
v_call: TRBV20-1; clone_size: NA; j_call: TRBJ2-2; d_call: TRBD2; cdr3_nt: TGCAGTGCTAGCCTATTGACTAGCGGGATCACGAACACCGGGGAGCTGTTTTTT; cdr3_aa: CSASLLTSGITNTGELFF
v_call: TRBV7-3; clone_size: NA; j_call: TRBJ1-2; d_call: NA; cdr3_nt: TGTGCCAGCAGCTTAGATTTAACAGCACGTACCTTC; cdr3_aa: CASSLDLTARTF
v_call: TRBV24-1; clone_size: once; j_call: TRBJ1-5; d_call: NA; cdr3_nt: TGTGCCACCAGTGACGCAGGGGATAGCAATCAGCCCCAGCATTTT; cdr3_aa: CATSDAGDSNQPQHF
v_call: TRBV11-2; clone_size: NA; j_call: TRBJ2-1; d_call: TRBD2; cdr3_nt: TGTGCCAGCAGCTTAGATAGCGGGATTGAGCAGTTCTTC; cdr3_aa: CASSLDSGIEQFF
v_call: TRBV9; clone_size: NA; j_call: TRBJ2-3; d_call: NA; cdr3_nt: TGTGCCAGCAGCGTAGGCCCTAGCACAGATACGCAGTATTTT; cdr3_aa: CASSVGPSTDTQYF
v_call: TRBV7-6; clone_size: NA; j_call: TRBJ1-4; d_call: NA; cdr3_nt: TGTGCCAGCAGCTTACCTCCGGGGGGAGGACTTGAAAAACTGTTTTTT; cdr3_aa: CASSLPPGGGLEKLFF
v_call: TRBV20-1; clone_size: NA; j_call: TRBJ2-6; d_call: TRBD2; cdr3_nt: TGCAGTGCTAGCGGGGGGTTCTCTGGGGCCAACGTCCTGACTTTC; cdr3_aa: CSASGGFSGANVLTF
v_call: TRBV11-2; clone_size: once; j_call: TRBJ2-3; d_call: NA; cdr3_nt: TGTGCCAGCAGCTTAGATCATCGGGGGGCCGGAGCAGATACGCAGTATTTT; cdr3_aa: CASSLDHRGAGADTQYF
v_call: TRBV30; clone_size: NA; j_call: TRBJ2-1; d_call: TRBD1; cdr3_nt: TGTGCCTGGAGCGGGACAGGGCGGACCCAGTTCTTC; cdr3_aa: CAWSGTGRTQFF
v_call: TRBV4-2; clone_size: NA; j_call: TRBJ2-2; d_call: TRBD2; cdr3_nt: TGTGCCAGCAGCCAAGATCGGCTAGCGGGGAGGAACACCGGGGAGCTGTTTTTT; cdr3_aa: CASSQDRLAGRNTGELFF